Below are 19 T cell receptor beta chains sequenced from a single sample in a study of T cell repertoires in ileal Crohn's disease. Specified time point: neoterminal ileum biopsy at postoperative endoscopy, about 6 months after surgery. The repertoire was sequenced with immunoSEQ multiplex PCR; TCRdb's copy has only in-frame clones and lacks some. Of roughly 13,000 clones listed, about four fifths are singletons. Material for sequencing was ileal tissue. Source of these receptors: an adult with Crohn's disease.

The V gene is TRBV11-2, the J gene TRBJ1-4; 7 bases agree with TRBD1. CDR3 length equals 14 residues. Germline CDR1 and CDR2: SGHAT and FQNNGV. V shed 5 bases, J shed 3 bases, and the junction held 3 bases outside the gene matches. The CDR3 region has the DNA TGTGCCAGCAGCCTGACAGGGTCTAATGAAAAACTGTTTTTT. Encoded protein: CASSLTGSNEKLFF.

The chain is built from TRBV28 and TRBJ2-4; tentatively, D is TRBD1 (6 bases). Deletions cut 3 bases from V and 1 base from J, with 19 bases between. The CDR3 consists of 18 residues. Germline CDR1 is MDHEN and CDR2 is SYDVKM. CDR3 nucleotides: TGTGCCAGCAGTTTCCTTCCAGCAGGGGCGCTTGCCAAAAACATTCAGTACTTC. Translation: CASSFLPAGALAKNIQYF.

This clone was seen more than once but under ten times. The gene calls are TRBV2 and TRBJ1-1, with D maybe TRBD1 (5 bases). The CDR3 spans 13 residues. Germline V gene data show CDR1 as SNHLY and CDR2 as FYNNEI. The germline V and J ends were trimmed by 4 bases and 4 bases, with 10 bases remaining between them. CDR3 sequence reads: CASSVQAPTEAFF. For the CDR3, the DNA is TGTGCCAGCAGTGTACAGGCCCCCACTGAAGCTTTCTTT.

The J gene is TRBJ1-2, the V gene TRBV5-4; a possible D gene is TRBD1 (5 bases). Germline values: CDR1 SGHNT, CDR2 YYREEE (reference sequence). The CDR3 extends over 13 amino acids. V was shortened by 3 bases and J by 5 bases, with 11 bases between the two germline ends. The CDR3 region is CASSSGPDYGYTF. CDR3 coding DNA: TGTGCCAGCAGCTCAGGGCCAGATTATGGCTACACCTTC.

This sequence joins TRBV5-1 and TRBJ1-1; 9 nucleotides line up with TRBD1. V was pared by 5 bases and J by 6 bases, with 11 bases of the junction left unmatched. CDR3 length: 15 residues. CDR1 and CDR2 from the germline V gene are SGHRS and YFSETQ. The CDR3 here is CASSKGTGRSSEAFF. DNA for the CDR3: TGCGCCAGCAGTAAGGGGACAGGGAGATCCTCTGAAGCTTTCTTT.

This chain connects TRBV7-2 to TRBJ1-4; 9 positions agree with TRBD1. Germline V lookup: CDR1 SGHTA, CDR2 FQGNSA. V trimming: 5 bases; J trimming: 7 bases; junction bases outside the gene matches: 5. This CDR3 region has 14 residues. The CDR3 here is CASSPDRGGEKLFF. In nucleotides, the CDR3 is TGTGCCAGCAGCCCCGACAGGGGGGGTGAAAAACTGTTTTTT.

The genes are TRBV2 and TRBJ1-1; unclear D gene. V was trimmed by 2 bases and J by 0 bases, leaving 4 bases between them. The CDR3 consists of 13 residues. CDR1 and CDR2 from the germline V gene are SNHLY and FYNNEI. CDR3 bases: TGTGCCAGCAGTGAATTCATGAACACTGAAGCTTTCTTT. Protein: CASSEFMNTEAFF.

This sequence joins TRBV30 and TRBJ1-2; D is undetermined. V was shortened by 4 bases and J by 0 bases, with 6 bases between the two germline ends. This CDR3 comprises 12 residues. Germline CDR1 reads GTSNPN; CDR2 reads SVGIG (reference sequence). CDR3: CAWTGTNYGYTF. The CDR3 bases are TGTGCCTGGACCGGGACTAACTATGGCTACACCTTC.

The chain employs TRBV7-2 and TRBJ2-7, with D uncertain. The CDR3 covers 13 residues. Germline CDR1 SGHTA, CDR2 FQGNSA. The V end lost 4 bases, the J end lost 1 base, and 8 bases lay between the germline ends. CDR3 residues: CASSSPGSYEQYF. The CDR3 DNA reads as TGTGCCAGCAGCTCCCCCGGGTCCTACGAGCAGTACTTC.

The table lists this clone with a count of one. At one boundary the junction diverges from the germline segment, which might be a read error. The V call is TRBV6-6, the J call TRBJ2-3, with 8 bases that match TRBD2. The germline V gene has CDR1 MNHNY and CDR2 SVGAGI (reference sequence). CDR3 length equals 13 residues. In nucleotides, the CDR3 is TGTGCCAGCACCGTCTCCCTGGGGGAGCGGGAGTTATTT. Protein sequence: CASTVSLGERELF.

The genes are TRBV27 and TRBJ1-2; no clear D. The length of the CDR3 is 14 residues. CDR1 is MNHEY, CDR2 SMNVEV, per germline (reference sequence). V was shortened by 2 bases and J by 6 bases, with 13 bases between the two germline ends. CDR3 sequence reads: CASSLAGRDDGYTF. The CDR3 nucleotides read TGTGCCAGCAGTTTAGCGGGGAGGGATGATGGCTACACCTTC.

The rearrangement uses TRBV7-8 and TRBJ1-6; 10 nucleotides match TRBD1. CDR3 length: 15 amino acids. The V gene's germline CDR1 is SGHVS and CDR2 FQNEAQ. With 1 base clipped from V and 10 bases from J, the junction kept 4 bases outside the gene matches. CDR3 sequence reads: CASSLVATGGSPLHF. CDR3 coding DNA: TGTGCCAGCAGCTTAGTGGCGACAGGGGGCTCACCCCTCCACTTT. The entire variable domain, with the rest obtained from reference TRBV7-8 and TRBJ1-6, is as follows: GAGVSQSPRYKVAKRGQDVALRCDPISGHVSLFWYQQALGQGPEFLTYFQNEAQLDKSGLPSDRFFAERPEGSVSTLKIQRTQQEDSAVYLCASSLVATGGSPLHFGNGTRLTVT.

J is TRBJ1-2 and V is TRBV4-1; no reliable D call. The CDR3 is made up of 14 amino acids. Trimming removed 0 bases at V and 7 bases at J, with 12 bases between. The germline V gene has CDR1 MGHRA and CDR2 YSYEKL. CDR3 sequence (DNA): TGCGCCAGCAGCCAAGATGGGTTTTCGGGTGGCTACACCTTC. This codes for CASSQDGFSGGYTF.

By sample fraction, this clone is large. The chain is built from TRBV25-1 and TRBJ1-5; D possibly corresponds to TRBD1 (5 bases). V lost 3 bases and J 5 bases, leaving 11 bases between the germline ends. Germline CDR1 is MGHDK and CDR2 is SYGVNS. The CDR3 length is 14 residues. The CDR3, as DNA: TGTGCCAGCAGTGATGCGGGGCCGCATCAGCCCCAGCATTTT. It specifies CASSDAGPHQPQHF. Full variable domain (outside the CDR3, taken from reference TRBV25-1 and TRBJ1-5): EADIYQTPRYLVIGTGKKITLECSQTMGHDKMYWYQQDPGMELHLIHYSYGVNSTEKGDLSSESTVSRIRTEHFPLTLESARPSHTSQYLCASSDAGPHQPQHFGDGTRLSIL.

The DNA for the CDR3 is TGTGCCATCAGGATAGGACTAGGAGGCAATGAGCAGTTCTTC. Translated, it gives CAIRIGLGGNEQFF. The V gene is TRBV10-3, the J gene TRBJ2-1, with 7 bases matching TRBD2. This CDR3 spans 14 amino acids. V lost 6 bases to trimming and J lost 6 bases; unmatched junction nucleotides: 8. Germline values: CDR1 ENHRY, CDR2 SYGVKD.

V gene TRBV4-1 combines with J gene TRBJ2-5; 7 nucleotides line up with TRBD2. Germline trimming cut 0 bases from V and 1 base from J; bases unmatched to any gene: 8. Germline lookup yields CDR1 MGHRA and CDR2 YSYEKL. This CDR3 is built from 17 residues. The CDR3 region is CASSQDHQTSTQETQYF. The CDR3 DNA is TGCGCCAGCAGCCAAGATCACCAGACTAGCACCCAAGAGACCCAGTACTTC.

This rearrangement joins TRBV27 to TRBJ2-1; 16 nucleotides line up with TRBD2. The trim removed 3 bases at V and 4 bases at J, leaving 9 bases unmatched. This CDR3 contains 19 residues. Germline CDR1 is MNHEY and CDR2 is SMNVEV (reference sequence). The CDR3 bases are TGTGCCAGCAGTTTTCTAGGGACTAGCGGGGGGGCGGCTTACAATGAGCAGTTCTTC. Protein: CASSFLGTSGGAAYNEQFF.

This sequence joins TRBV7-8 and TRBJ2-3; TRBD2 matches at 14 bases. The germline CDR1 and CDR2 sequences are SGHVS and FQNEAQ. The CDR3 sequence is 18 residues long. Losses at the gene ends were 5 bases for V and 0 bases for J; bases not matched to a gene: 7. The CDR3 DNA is TGTGCCAGCAGCCCTGGACTAGCGGGGGGCTTTAGCACAGATACGCAGTATTTT. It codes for CASSPGLAGGFSTDTQYF.

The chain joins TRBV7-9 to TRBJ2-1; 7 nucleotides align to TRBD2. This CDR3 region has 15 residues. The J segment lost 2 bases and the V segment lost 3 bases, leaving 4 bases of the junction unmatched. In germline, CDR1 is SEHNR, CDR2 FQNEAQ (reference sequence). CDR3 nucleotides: TGTGCCAGCAGCTTCGGACTAGACACCTACAATGAGCAGTTCTTC. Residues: CASSFGLDTYNEQFF.